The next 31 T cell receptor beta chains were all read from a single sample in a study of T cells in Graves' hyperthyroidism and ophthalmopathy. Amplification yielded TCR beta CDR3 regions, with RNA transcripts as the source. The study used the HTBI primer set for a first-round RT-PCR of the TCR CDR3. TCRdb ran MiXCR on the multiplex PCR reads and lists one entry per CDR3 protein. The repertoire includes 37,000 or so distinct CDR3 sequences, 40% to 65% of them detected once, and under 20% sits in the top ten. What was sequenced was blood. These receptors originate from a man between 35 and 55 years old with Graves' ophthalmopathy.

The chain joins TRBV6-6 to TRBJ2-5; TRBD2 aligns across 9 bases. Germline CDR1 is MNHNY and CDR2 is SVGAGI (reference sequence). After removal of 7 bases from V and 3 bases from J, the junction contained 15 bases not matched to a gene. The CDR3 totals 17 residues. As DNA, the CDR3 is TGTGCCAGCAAACCCTACAGATACTCTAGCGGGAAAGAGACCCAGTACTTC. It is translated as CASKPYRYSSGKETQYF.

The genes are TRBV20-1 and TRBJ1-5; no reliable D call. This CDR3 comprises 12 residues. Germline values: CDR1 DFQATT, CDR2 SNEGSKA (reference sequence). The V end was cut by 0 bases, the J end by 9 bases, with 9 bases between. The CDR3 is CSARDSGRPQHF. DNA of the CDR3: TGCAGTGCTAGAGATTCGGGTCGGCCCCAGCATTTT.

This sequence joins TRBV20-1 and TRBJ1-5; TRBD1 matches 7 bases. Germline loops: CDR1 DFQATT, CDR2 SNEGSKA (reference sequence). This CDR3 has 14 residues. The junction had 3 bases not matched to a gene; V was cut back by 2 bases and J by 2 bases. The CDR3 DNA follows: TGCAGTGCTAGATCCGGGACAGGCAATCAGCCCCAGCATTTT. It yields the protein CSARSGTGNQPQHF.

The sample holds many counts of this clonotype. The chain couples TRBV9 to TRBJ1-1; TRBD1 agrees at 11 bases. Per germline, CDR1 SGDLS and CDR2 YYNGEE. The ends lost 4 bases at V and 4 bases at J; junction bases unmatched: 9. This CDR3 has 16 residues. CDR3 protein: CASSSRTGGRSTEAFF. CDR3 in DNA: TGTGCCAGCAGCTCGAGGACAGGGGGCAGGAGCACTGAAGCTTTCTTT.

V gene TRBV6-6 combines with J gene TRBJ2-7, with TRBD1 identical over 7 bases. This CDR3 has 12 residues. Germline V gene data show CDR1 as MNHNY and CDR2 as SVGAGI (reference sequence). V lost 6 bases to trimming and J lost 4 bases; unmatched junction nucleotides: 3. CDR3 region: CASRQGEYEQYF. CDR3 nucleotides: TGTGCCAGCAGGCAGGGGGAGTACGAGCAGTACTTC.

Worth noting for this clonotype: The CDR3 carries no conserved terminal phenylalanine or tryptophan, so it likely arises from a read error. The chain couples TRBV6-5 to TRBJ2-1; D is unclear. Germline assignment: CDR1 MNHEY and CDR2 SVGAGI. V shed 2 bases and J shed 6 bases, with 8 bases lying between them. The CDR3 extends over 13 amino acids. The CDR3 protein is CASSYLNGNEQFS. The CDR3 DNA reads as TGTGCCAGCAGTTACCTAAACGGCAATGAGCAGTTCTCC.

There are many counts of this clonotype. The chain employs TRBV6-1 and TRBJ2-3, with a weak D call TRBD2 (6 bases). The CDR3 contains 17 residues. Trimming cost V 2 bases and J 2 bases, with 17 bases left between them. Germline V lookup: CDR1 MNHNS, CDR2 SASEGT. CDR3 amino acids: CASSEFIRVAATDTQYF. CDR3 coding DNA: TGTGCCAGCAGTGAATTTATTAGAGTAGCGGCCACAGATACGCAGTATTTT.

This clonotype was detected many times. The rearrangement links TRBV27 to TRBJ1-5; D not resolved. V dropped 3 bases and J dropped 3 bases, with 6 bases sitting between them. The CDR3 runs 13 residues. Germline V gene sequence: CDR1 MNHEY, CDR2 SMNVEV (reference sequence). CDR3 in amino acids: CASSFRYNQPQHF. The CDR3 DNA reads TGTGCCAGCAGTTTTCGCTACAATCAGCCCCAGCATTTT.

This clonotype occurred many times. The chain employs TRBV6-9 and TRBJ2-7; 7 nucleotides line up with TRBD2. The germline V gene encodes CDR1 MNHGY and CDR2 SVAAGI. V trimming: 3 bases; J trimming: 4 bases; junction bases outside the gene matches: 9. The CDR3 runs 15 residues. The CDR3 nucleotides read TGTGCCAGCAGTTACTCGGCGGGAGCCAATTACGAGCAGTACTTC. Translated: CASSYSAGANYEQYF.

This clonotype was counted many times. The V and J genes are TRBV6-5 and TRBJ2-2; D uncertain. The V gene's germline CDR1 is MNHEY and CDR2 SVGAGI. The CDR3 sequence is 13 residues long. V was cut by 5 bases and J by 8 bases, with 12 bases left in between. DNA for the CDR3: TGTGCCAGCAGTGTCAGCTGGGCAGGGGAGCTGTTTTTT. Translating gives CASSVSWAGELFF.

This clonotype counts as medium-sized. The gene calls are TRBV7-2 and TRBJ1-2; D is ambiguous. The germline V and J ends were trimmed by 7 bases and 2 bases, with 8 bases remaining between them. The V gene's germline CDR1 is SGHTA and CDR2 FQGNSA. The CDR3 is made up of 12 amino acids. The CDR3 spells CASTPLNYGYTF. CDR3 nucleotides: TGTGCCAGCACCCCACTCAACTATGGCTACACCTTC.

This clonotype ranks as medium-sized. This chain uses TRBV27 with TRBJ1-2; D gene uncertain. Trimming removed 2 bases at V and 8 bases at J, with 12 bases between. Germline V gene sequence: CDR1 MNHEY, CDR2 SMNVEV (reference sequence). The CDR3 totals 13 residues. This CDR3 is CASSLGGLVGYTF. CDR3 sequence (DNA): TGTGCCAGCAGTTTAGGTGGGCTAGTAGGCTACACCTTC.

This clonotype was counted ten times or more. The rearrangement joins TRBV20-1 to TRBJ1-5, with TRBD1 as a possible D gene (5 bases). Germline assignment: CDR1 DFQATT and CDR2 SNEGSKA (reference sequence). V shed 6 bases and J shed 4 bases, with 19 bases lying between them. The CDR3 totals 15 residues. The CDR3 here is CSAAHSGRWNQPQHF. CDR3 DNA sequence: TGCAGTGCCGCTCACTCAGGGAGGTGGAATCAGCCCCAGCATTTT.

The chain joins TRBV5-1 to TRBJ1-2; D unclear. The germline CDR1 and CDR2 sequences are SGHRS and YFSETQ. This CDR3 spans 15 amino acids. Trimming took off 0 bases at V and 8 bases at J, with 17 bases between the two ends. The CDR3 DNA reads TGCGCCAGCAGCTTGGACCTACAGAGGGTGGGAGGCTACACCTTC. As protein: CASSLDLQRVGGYTF.

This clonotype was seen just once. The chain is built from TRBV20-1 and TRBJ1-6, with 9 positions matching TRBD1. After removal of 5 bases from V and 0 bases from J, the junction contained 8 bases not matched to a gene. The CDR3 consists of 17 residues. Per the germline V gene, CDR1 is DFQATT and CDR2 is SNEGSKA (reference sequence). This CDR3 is CSARPGTGSSYNSPLHF. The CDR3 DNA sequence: TGCAGTGCTCGTCCCGGGACAGGGTCCTCCTATAATTCACCCCTCCACTTT.

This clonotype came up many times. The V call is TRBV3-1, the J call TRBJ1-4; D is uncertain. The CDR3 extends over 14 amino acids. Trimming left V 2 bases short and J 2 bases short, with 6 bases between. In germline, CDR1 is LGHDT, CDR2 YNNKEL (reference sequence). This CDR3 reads CASSQSRTNEKLFF. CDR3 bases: TGTGCCAGCAGCCAAAGTCGTACTAATGAAAAACTGTTTTTT.

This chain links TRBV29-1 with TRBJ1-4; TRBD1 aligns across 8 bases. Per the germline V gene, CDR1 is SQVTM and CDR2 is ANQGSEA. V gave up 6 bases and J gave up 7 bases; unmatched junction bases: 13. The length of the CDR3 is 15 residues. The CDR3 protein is CSVDRAGGDGEKLFF. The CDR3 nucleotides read TGCAGCGTAGACCGCGCAGGGGGCGATGGTGAAAAACTGTTTTTT. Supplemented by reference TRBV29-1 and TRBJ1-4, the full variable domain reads SAVISQKPSRDICQRGTSLTIQCQVDSQVTMMFWYRQQPGQSLTLIATANQGSEATYESGFVIDKFPISRPNLTFSTLTVSNMSPEDSSIYLCSVDRAGGDGEKLFFGSGTQLSVL.

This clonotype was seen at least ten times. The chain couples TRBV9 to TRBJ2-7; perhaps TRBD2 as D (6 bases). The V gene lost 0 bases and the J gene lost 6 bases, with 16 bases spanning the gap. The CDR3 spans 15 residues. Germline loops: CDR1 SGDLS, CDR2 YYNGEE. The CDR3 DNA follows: TGTGCCAGCAGCGTAGGGGTTAGCGGCATGAGCGAGCAGTACTTC. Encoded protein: CASSVGVSGMSEQYF.

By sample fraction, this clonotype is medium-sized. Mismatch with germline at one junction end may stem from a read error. CDR3 sequence (DNA): TGTGCCAGCAGCCTAGCGGGGGCAGATACGCAGTATTTT. It yields the protein CASSLAGADTQYF. V gene TRBV7-2 combines with J gene TRBJ2-3; 10 bases map to TRBD2. This CDR3 comprises 13 residues. From germline, CDR1 is SGHTA and CDR2 FQGNSA.

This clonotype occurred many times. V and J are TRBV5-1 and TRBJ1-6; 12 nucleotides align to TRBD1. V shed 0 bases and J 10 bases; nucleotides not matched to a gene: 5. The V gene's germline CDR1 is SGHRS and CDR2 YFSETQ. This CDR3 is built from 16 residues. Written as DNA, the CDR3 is TGCGCCAGCAGCTTGGATATCGGGACAGGGGGCTCACCCCTCCACTTT. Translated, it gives CASSLDIGTGGSPLHF.

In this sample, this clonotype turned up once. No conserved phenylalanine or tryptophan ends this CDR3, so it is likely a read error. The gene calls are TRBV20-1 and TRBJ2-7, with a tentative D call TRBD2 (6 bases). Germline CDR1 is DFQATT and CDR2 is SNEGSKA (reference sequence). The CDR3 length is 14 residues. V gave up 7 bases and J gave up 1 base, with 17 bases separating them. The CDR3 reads CSVKPPGLSYEQYI. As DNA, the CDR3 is TGCAGTGTAAAGCCTCCGGGACTGTCCTACGAGCAGTACATC.

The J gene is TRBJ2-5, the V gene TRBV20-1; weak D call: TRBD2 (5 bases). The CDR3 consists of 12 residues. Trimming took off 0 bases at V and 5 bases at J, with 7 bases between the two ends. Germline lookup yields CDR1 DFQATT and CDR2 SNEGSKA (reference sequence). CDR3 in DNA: TGCAGTGCTAGAGATGGGGAGGAGACCCAGTACTTC. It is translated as CSARDGEETQYF.

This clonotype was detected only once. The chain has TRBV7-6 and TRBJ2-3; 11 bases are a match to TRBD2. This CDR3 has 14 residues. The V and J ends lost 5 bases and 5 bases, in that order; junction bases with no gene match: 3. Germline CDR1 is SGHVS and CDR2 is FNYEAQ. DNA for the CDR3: TGTGCCAGCAGCCCGGGACTAGCGGAAGATACGCAGTATTTT. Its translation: CASSPGLAEDTQYF. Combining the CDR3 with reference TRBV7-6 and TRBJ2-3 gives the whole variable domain GAGVSQSPRYKVTKRGQDVALRCDPISGHVSLYWYRQALGQGPEFLTYFNYEAQQDKSGLPNDRFSAERPEGSISTLTIQRTEQRDSAMYRCASSPGLAEDTQYFGPGTRLTVL.

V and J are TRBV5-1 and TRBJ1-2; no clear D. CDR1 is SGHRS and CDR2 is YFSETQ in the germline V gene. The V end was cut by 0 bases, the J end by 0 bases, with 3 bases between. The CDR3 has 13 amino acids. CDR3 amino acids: CASSLAPNYGYTF. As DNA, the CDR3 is TGCGCCAGCAGCTTGGCTCCTAACTATGGCTACACCTTC.

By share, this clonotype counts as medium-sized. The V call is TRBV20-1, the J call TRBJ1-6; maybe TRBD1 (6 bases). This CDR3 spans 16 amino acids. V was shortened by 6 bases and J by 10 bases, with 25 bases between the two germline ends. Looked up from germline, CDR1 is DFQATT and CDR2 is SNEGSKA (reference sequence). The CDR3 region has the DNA TGCAGTGCAGGGGAGGTGAGGGGGTCTTCGGGATCACCCCTCCACTTT. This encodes CSAGEVRGSSGSPLHF.

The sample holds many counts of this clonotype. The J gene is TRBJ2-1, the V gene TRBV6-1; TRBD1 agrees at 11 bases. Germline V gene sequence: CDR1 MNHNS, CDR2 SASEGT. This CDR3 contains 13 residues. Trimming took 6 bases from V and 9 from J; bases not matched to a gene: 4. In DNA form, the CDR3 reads TGTGCCAGCAGGGACAGGGGGCTCTCTGAGCAGTTCTTC. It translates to CASRDRGLSEQFF.

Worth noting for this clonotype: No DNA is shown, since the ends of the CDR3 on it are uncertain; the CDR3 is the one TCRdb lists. The CDR3 is CASTYPDRMEKLFFGSGTQHF. The chain has TRBV7-9 and TRBJ1-5; the table calls TRBD1, which could not be checked here. The CDR3 spans 21 amino acids, including both terminal residues. Germline V gene lookup returns CDR1 SEHNR and CDR2 FQNEAQ (reference sequence).

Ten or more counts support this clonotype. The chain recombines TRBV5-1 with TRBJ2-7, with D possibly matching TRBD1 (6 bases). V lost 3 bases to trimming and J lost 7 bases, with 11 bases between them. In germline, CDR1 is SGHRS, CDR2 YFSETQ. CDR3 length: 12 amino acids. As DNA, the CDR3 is TGCGCCAGCAGCTCCGACCAGGGGGAGCAGTACTTC. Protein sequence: CASSSDQGEQYF. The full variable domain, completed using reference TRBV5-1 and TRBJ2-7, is KAGVTQTPRYLIKTRGQQVTLSCSPISGHRSVSWYQQTPGQGLQFLFEYFSETQRNKGNFPGRFSGRQFSNSRSEMNVSTLELGDSALYLCASSSDQGEQYFGPGTRLTVT.

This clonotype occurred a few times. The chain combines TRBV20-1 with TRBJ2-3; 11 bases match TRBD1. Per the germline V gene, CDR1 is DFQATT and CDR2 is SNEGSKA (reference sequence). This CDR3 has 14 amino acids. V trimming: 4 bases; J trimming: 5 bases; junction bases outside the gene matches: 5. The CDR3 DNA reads TGCAGTGCTAATCCGGGACAGGGGGGAGATACGCAGTATTTT. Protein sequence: CSANPGQGGDTQYF.

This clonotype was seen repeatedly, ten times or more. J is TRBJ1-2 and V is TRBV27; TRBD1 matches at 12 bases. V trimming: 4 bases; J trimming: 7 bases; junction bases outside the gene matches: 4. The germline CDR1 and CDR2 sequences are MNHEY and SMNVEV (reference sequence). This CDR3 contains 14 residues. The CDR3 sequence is CASSSGQGAGGYTF. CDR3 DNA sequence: TGTGCCAGCAGTTCGGGACAGGGGGCTGGTGGCTACACCTTC.

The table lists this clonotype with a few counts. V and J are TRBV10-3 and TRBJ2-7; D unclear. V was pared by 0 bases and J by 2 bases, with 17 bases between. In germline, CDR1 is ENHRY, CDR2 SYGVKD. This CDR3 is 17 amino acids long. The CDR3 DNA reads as TGTGCCATCAGTGAGTCGATTCTAAGGGTAAGACCCTACGAGCAGTACTTC. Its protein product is CAISESILRVRPYEQYF.